The clone carrying this T cell receptor (beta chain) was detected many times. This sample is drawn from a study of breast tumors, draining lymph nodes, adjacent tissues. The CDR3 length is 14 residues. Germline V gene data show CDR1 as DFQATT and CDR2 as SNEGSKA (reference sequence). The V and J ends lost 6 bases and 2 bases respectively, with 15 bases between them. TCRdb passed the multiplex PCR reads through MiXCR, listing each CDR3 protein once. The repertoire includes tens of thousands of distinct CDR3 sequences, 60% to 75% of them detected once, and about 25% sits in the top ten. The specimen was tumor-adjacent breast tissue. The sequence derives from a female donor with breast cancer. Some clones in this sample may be carry-over from other donors' samples. The chain recombines TRBV20-1 with TRBJ2-3; D remains unclear. CDR3: CSAPPSWFTDTQYF. In DNA, the CDR3 is TGCAGTGCGCCCCCCTCATGGTTCACAGATACGCAGTATTTT.